This T cell receptor beta chain was sequenced in a study of cytomegalovirus exposure and HLA in healthy donors. The study's findings and limits: When analyzed later, the rates of TCR association showed variation by HLA locus, with DRB1 the most and HLA-C the fewest.

This CDR3 comprises 15 residues. Germline-derived CDR1 and CDR2 are LGHNA and YSLEER. V lost 2 bases and J 4 bases, leaving 13 bases between the germline ends. In this sample, this clone turned up a few times. Antigen specificity is unknown. Amplification used 60 Vbeta primers and 13 Jbeta primers. The data were produced by immunoSEQ multiplex PCR, yet TCRdb's version contains in-frame clones alone and is incomplete. Counted here are about 190,000 clones, just under 75% occurring once; the ten biggest clones make up under 5%. V usage is TRBV4-3 and J usage is TRBJ2-3; D not certain. Sequenced sample: PBMCs. This TCR was recovered from a man aged 30 to 39 in good health and CMV-seropositive. CDR3 in DNA: TGCGCCAGCAGCCAACTCCCGCCATTAGCAGATACGCAGTATTTT. This translates into CASSQLPPLADTQYF.